These T cell receptor beta chains were read from a single sample in a study of T cells in Graves' hyperthyroidism and ophthalmopathy. TCRdb ran MiXCR on the multiplex PCR reads and lists one entry per CDR3 protein. Counted here are roughly 700,000 distinct CDR3 sequences, 30% to 40% occurring once; the ten biggest clones make up around 31%. Sequencing was performed on blood. All receptors come from a woman in her thirties or forties with Graves' hyperthyroidism. The CDR3 runs from the conserved cysteine through the conserved F or W. D genes are given only for firm matches. Clone size is shown for a subset of rows, as once, few, many or a class of expanded clone.

D,size,J,V,DNA,CDR3
NA,once,TRBJ1-4,TRBV7-9,TGTGCCAGCAGCCCAGGGACCGACCTTTGGGAAAAACTGTTTTTT,CASSPGTDLWEKLFF
TRBD1,many,TRBJ1-6,TRBV4-3,TGCGCCAGCAGCCTCAAGGGACAGCGGAATTCACCCCTCCACTTT,CASSLKGQRNSPLHF
NA,NA,TRBJ1-5,TRBV25-1,TGTGCCAGCAGCTTGCCGGAGGGGGACGCAGAGCCCCAGCATTTT,CASSLPEGDAEPQHF
NA,NA,TRBJ1-4,TRBV19,TGTGCCAGTAGTATAGGTGGGGCGCCCGTGGCTAATGAAAAACTGTTTTTT,CASSIGGAPVANEKLFF
NA,many,TRBJ2-7,TRBV15,TGTGCCACCAGCAGAGAACTAGCAAGCTCCTACGAGCAGTACTTC,CATSRELASSYEQYF
NA,many,TRBJ1-1,TRBV7-2,TGTGCCAGCAGCTTAGGAGACGGTTGGAACACTGAAGCTTTCTTT,CASSLGDGWNTEAFF
TRBD1,once,TRBJ1-5,TRBV20-1,TGCAGTGCTAGGGGACCGGGACAGCAAGAGACCCAGCATTTT,CSARGPGQQETQHF
NA,NA,TRBJ2-1,TRBV5-1,TGCGCCAGCAGCCCTGCGGTGGGGCTGGACAATGAGCAGTTCTTC,CASSPAVGLDNEQFF
TRBD1,NA,TRBJ2-7,TRBV5-1,TGCGCCAGCAGCTTGATGGGACAGGGAGCTTATAGAGACGAGCAGTACTTC,CASSLMGQGAYRDEQYF
NA,NA,TRBJ2-5,TRBV10-2,TGCGCCAGCTCCAAAACTGAGGGGACTCAAGAGACCCAGTACTTC,CASSKTEGTQETQYF
NA,NA,TRBJ2-7,TRBV20-1,TGCAGTGCTATGGGGCAGAGCCCCTACGAGCAGTACTTC,CSAMGQSPYEQYF
NA,once,TRBJ1-6,TRBV24-1,TGTGCCACGGGCGGAAGGCCGTTT,CATGGRPF
NA,NA,TRBJ2-7,TRBV25-1,TGTGCCAGCAGTGAGGCCGGGGGTTCCTACGAGCAGTACTTC,CASSEAGGSYEQYF
NA,many,TRBJ2-5,TRBV7-9,TGTGCCAGCAGCTTAGTAGGGGAGACCCAGTACTTC,CASSLVGETQYF
NA,NA,TRBJ1-5,TRBV4-2,TGTGCCAGCAGCCAGATCAGGGGAAGGGGGAATCAGCCCCAGCATTTT,CASSQIRGRGNQPQHF
NA,many,TRBJ1-5,TRBV10-1,TGCGCCAGCAGCGCAAACAGGGTAGATCAGCCCCAGCATTTT,CASSANRVDQPQHF
NA,NA,TRBJ2-7,TRBV7-9,TGTGCCAGCTCACCACTTTCAGGCGACGCCTACGAGCAGTACTTC,CASSPLSGDAYEQYF
TRBD1,NA,TRBJ2-7,TRBV12-3/TRBV12-4,TGTGCCAGCAGTCCCCGGACAGGGGCCCCCTACGAGCAGTACTTC,CASSPRTGAPYEQYF
TRBD1,many,TRBJ2-5,TRBV2,TGTGCCAGCCTCGCAGGGGGAGAAGAGACCCAGTACTTC,CASLAGGEETQYF
NA,few,TRBJ1-2,TRBV19,TGTGCCAGTAGTATACCGCAGGGGCCGTCTAGAGGCTACACCTTC,CASSIPQGPSRGYTF
NA,NA,TRBJ2-2,TRBV10-1,TGCGCCAGCAGTGAGTTGGTGGGGCGCACCGGGGAGCTGTTTTTT,CASSELVGRTGELFF
TRBD1,many,TRBJ1-4,TRBV10-3,TGTGCCATTTCTCCGGGACAGCAAAATGAAAAACTGTTTTTT,CAISPGQQNEKLFF
NA,NA,TRBJ1-5,TRBV2,TGTGCCAGCAGGGCCCAAGGGGTCGGGCAGCCCCAGCATTTT,CASRAQGVGQPQHF
NA,many,TRBJ1-1,TRBV2,TGTGCCAGCCAGTGGGGGGAAGCTTTCTTT,CASQWGEAFF
NA,NA,TRBJ1-1,TRBV19,TGTGCCAGTAGTATAGAAGGGGAAACGGGGAACACTGAAGCTTTCTTT,CASSIEGETGNTEAFF
TRBD1,few,TRBJ2-7,TRBV7-8,TGTGCCAGCAGCCGTCCCGGGACAGGGACCCACGAGCAGTACTTC,CASSRPGTGTHEQYF
TRBD1,few,TRBJ1-2,TRBV20-1,TGCAGTGCTTTGGGACAGGGGAGCAACTATGGCTACACCTTC,CSALGQGSNYGYTF
NA,NA,TRBJ1-3,TRBV5-1,TGCGCCAGCAGCGCGGGCGAGAGCTCTGGAAACACCATATATTTT,CASSAGESSGNTIYF
NA,NA,TRBJ1-1,TRBV11-2,TGTGCCAGCAGCGTCGTCGGCCCCCAGTTCGGGGTGGCCGTGAACACTGAAGCTTTCTTT,CASSVVGPQFGVAVNTEAFF
NA,NA,TRBJ1-1,TRBV12-3/TRBV12-4,TGTGCCAGCAGCCAAGATAGACGGACAGACCGCATGAACACTGAAGCTTTCTTT,CASSQDRRTDRMNTEAFF
NA,many,TRBJ1-5,TRBV19,TGTGCCAGTAGCCCTGAGGAGTCAGCGAGCAATCAGCCCCAGCATTTT,CASSPEESASNQPQHF
NA,NA,TRBJ1-4,TRBV9,TGTGCCAGCAGCCTAGATGGGGGCCAGGCTGAAAAACTGTTTTTT,CASSLDGGQAEKLFF
TRBD1,many,TRBJ2-7,TRBV5-1,TGCGCCAGCAGTATGGACAGGGGAGCCTACGAGCAGTACTTC,CASSMDRGAYEQYF